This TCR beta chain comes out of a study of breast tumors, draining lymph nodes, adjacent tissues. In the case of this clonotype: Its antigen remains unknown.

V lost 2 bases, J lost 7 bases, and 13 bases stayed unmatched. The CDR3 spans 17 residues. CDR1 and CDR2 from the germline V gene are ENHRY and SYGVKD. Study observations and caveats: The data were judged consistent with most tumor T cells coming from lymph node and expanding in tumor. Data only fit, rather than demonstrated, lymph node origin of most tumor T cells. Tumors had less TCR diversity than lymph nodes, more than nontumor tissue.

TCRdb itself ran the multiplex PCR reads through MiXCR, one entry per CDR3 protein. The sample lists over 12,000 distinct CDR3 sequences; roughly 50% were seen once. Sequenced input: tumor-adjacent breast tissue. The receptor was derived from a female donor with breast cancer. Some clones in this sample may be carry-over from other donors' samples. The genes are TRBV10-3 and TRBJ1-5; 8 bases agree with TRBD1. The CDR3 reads CAISEPNPGQGNQPQHF. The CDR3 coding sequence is TGTGCCATCAGTGAGCCGAACCCCGGACAGGGAAACCAGCCCCAGCATTTT.